These 17 T cell receptor beta chains originate from one sample sequenced in a study of T-cell memory formation after mild COVID-19. TCRdb independently ran MiXCR on the 5' RACE reads; one entry per CDR3 protein. Counted here are 250,000 to 300,000 distinct CDR3 sequences, about 17% occurring once; the ten biggest clones make up around 23%. The sample was PBMCs or a T cell subset sorted from them (not recorded which). Receptors were obtained from a man between 18 and 29 years old who had mild COVID-19 (a few samples of this study predate the infection). Cell type and time point are not known.

This clonotype showed up just a few times. The rearrangement joins TRBV7-9 to TRBJ2-7; 8 bases align to TRBD1. Losses at the gene ends were 3 bases for V and 2 bases for J; bases not matched to a gene: 6. Germline CDR1 reads SEHNR; CDR2 reads FQNEAQ (reference sequence). The CDR3 contains 15 residues. The CDR3 nucleotides read TGTGCCAGCAGCTTGCAGGGGGCGAGAACCTACGAGCAGTACTTC. Translation gives CASSLQGARTYEQYF.

The J gene is TRBJ1-4, the V gene TRBV6-5, with D tentatively TRBD1 (6 bases). The germline CDR1 and CDR2 sequences are MNHEY and SVGAGI. The CDR3 sequence is 16 residues long. V shed 5 bases and J shed 0 bases, with 13 bases lying between them. The CDR3 nucleotides read TGTGCCAGCAGTAGATTCAGGGGTGCAACTAATGAAAAACTGTTTTTT. The encoded protein is CASSRFRGATNEKLFF.

This clonotype was seen only a few times. At one end the junction does not follow the germline gene, possibly because of a read error. The chain has TRBV20-1 and TRBJ2-5; D may be TRBD2 (5 bases). This CDR3 spans 13 amino acids. CDR1 is DFQATT and CDR2 is SNEGSKA in the germline V gene (reference sequence). The CDR3 is CSARAVGSETQYF. CDR3 DNA: TGCAGTGCCAGAGCGGTCGGGTCCGAGACCCAGTACTTC.

There are a few counts of this clonotype. This chain uses TRBV11-2 with TRBJ2-3; no clear D. The CDR3 loop spans 14 amino acids. Germline assignment: CDR1 SGHAT and CDR2 FQNNGV. V shed 1 base and J shed 4 bases, with 9 bases lying between them. The CDR3 region is CASSLVGWADTQYF. In DNA, the CDR3 is TGTGCCAGCAGCTTAGTAGGGTGGGCAGATACGCAGTATTTT.

V is TRBV6-5 and J is TRBJ2-7; TRBD1 aligns across 8 bases. The CDR3 has 13 residues. The J segment lost 3 bases and the V segment lost 6 bases, leaving 4 bases of the junction unmatched. Looked up from germline, CDR1 is MNHEY and CDR2 is SVGAGI. CDR3 region: CASRGQDFYEQYF. The CDR3, as DNA: TGTGCCAGCAGGGGACAGGATTTCTACGAGCAGTACTTC.

This rearrangement joins TRBV9 to TRBJ1-4, with a possible D match to TRBD1 (5 bases). V was shortened by 3 bases and J by 6 bases, with 15 bases between the two germline ends. CDR3 length equals 15 residues. The germline V gene encodes CDR1 SGDLS and CDR2 YYNGEE. The CDR3: CASSGQGAGDEKLFF. The CDR3 bases are TGTGCCAGCAGCGGACAAGGGGCGGGGGATGAAAAACTGTTTTTT.

This rearrangement joins TRBV12-3 or TRBV12-4 to TRBJ1-1; 7 bases align to TRBD1. Trimming took 8 bases from V and 0 from J; bases not matched to a gene: 15. The CDR3 runs 17 residues. In DNA form, the CDR3 reads TGTGCCAGCCATCCTACGGGACAGAACTCTATGAACACTGAAGCTTTCTTT. The encoded protein is CASHPTGQNSMNTEAFF.

This clonotype was counted many times. The chain joins TRBV12-3 or TRBV12-4 to TRBJ2-3; D not resolved. Trimming took off 3 bases at V and 2 bases at J, with 6 bases between the two ends. The CDR3 length is 13 residues. The CDR3 loop reads CASSFPNTDTQYF. The CDR3 coding sequence is TGTGCCAGCAGTTTCCCAAACACAGATACGCAGTATTTT.

This clonotype was observed a handful of times. This chain connects TRBV29-1 to TRBJ1-1, with 11 bases fitting TRBD1. This CDR3 is 14 amino acids long. The J segment lost 3 bases and the V segment lost 7 bases, leaving 7 bases of the junction unmatched. CDR1 and CDR2 (germline): SQVTM, ANQGSEA. The CDR3 is CSGTGGNWHTEAFF. CDR3 in DNA: TGCAGCGGGACAGGGGGCAACTGGCACACTGAAGCTTTCTTT.

The genes are TRBV6-2 or TRBV6-3 and TRBJ2-4; no clear D. CDR1 MNHEY and CDR2 SVGEGT come from the germline V gene. The CDR3 consists of 14 residues. Trimming cost V 6 bases and J 5 bases, with 14 bases left between them. Here the CDR3 DNA reads TGTGCCAGCAGCCCCCACCGCGCAGAAAACATTCAGTACTTC. The encoded protein is CASSPHRAENIQYF.

V usage is TRBV5-1 and J usage is TRBJ2-5; D is possibly TRBD2 (7 bases). The CDR3 totals 15 residues. In germline, CDR1 is SGHRS, CDR2 YFSETQ. V was shortened by 4 bases and J by 2 bases, with 15 bases between the two germline ends. The CDR3 DNA reads as TGCGCCAGCAGCCCGGTACGGGGGGCGCAAGAGACCCAGTACTTC. Residues: CASSPVRGAQETQYF.

This clonotype was counted at least ten times. This chain links TRBV7-2 with TRBJ2-3, with unresolved D. V lost 5 bases and J lost 2, with 8 bases in between. The CDR3 length is 13 residues. Germline V gives CDR1 SGHTA, CDR2 FQGNSA. The CDR3 loop is CASSPRITDTQYF. The CDR3 DNA is TGTGCCAGCAGCCCAAGGATCACAGATACGCAGTATTTT.

There are a few counts of this clonotype. The CDR3 reads CSVDSGDSSTDTQYF. The CDR3 DNA reads TGCAGCGTTGATTCGGGAGACTCTAGCACAGATACGCAGTATTTT. This chain connects TRBV29-1 to TRBJ2-3; D might be TRBD2 (6 bases). Germline assignment: CDR1 SQVTM and CDR2 ANQGSEA. V was cut by 3 bases and J by 0 bases, with 13 bases left in between. The CDR3 length is 15 residues.

This clonotype was counted many times. The chain employs TRBV5-1 and TRBJ1-1; 11 nucleotides line up with TRBD1. With 4 bases clipped from V and 5 bases from J, the junction kept 4 bases outside the gene matches. The CDR3 sequence is 14 residues long. Germline V lookup: CDR1 SGHRS, CDR2 YFSETQ. The CDR3 sequence: CASSPGTGGTEAFF. The CDR3 bases are TGCGCCAGCAGCCCTGGGACAGGGGGAACTGAAGCTTTCTTT.

This clonotype was picked up many times. This sequence joins TRBV7-2 and TRBJ2-5; D might be TRBD2 (6 bases). Germline V gene sequence: CDR1 SGHTA, CDR2 FQGNSA. The CDR3 has 15 amino acids. V lost 5 bases, J lost 2 bases, and 15 bases lay in between. The CDR3 is CASSLPGRGQETQYF. The CDR3 DNA follows: TGTGCCAGCAGCCTCCCAGGGCGGGGACAAGAGACCCAGTACTTC.

This clonotype was detected a few times. V usage is TRBV20-1 and J usage is TRBJ1-5; the match to TRBD1 covers 8 bases. V lost 4 bases, J lost 0 bases, and 8 bases stayed unmatched. The CDR3 loop spans 16 amino acids. Germline V gives CDR1 DFQATT, CDR2 SNEGSKA (reference sequence). The CDR3 loop is CSATGQGGGSNQPQHF. CDR3 DNA: TGCAGTGCTACCGGACAGGGAGGAGGTAGCAATCAGCCCCAGCATTTT.

This clonotype showed up many times. This chain connects TRBV12-3 or TRBV12-4 to TRBJ2-7; D not certain. The length of the CDR3 is 12 residues. Trimming removed 8 bases at V and 1 base at J, with 9 bases between. The CDR3 loop is CASALGSYEQYF. The DNA of the CDR3 is TGTGCCAGCGCCCTGGGTTCCTACGAGCAGTACTTC.